Shown below are 8 T cell receptor beta chains from a single sample sequenced in a study of blood T cell repertoires in COVID-19. Some clones are missing from TCRdb's copy, which holds only in-frame ones; the method was immunoSEQ multiplex PCR. The data hold approximately 89,000 clones, with over 80% observed a single time. The sample consisted of peripheral blood. The receptors were gathered from a woman aged 70-85 years with active or convalescent COVID-19.

This chain uses TRBV10-3 with TRBJ2-7; 7 bases match TRBD2. The CDR3 sequence is 14 residues long. In germline, CDR1 is ENHRY, CDR2 SYGVKD. V lost 3 bases, J lost 6 bases, and 8 bases stayed unmatched. The CDR3 DNA sequence: TGTGCCATCAGTGACACTGGAGCGGGGACCGAGCAGTACTTC. Amino acids: CAISDTGAGTEQYF.

This chain connects TRBV7-8 to TRBJ2-7; D is possibly TRBD1 (6 bases). Germline assignment: CDR1 SGHVS and CDR2 FQNEAQ. The CDR3 has 13 amino acids. V was shortened by 1 base and J by 7 bases, with 11 bases between the two germline ends. The CDR3 loop reads CASSLGGTLEQYF. In DNA form, the CDR3 reads TGTGCCAGCAGCTTAGGGGGGACACTTGAGCAGTACTTC.

The gene calls are TRBV28 and TRBJ1-1; 10 bases align to TRBD1. Trimming took 7 bases from V and 4 from J; bases not matched to a gene: 15. The CDR3 spans 17 residues. The V gene's germline CDR1 is MDHEN and CDR2 SYDVKM. The CDR3 DNA sequence: TGTGCCAGCAATTCACCGGGACAGGGGTTGGTACTCACTGAAGCTTTCTTT. Protein sequence: CASNSPGQGLVLTEAFF.

In the case of this clone: At one of its ends the junction is not consistent with the germline gene, which may arise from a read error. This chain links TRBV6-1 with TRBJ2-1, with D unclear. CDR1 is MNHNS, CDR2 SASEGT, per germline. The CDR3 contains 15 residues. CDR3 region: CASSKPQTSFNEQFF. CDR3 in DNA: TGTGCCAGCAGTAAACCCCAGACTTCCTTCAATGAGCAGTTCTTC.

V usage is TRBV7-9 and J usage is TRBJ2-6; 8 bases fit TRBD1. The CDR3 spans 18 residues. V shed 3 bases, J shed 0 bases, and the junction held 7 bases outside the gene matches. Germline loops: CDR1 SEHNR, CDR2 FQNEAQ (reference sequence). CDR3 DNA: TGTGCCAGCAGCTTCAGCACAGGGGGAAGCTCTGGGGCCAACGTCCTGACTTTC. Translation gives CASSFSTGGSSGANVLTF.

For the CDR3, the DNA is TGTGCCAGCATCGGACAGGGGGGGACCGGGGAGCTGTTTTTT. Translation: CASIGQGGTGELFF. This chain connects TRBV21-1 to TRBJ2-2; TRBD1, the D gene given by the table, was not confirmed from the DNA. TRBV21-1 is a recognized pseudogene. This CDR3 contains 14 residues.

This clone was counted between two and nine times. CDR3 in DNA: TGCGCCAGCAGCTATTTGCCAGACATGAACACTGAAGCTTTCTTT. It codes for CASSYLPDMNTEAFF. This chain uses TRBV5-1 with TRBJ1-1; D unclear. Germline CDR1 SGHRS, CDR2 YFSETQ. The CDR3 runs 15 residues. Trimming cost V 3 bases and J 0 bases, with 12 bases left between them.

As to this clone: The germline gene is not matched at one end of the junction; a read error may be the cause. The chain is built from TRBV11-2 and TRBJ1-1; D remains ambiguous. The germline V gene encodes CDR1 SGHAT and CDR2 FQNNGV. The CDR3 is 15 residues long. In DNA form, the CDR3 reads TGTGCCAGCAGCCAAAACCGGGTCGCGAACACTGAGGCTTTCTTT. Translation: CASSQNRVANTEAFF. The full variable domain, completed using reference TRBV11-2 and TRBJ1-1, is EAGVAQSPRYKIIEKRQSVAFWCNPISGHATLYWYQQILGQGPKLLIQFQNNGVVDDSQLPKDRFSAERLKGVDSTLKIQPAKLEDSAVYLCASSQNRVANTEAFFGQGTRLTVV.